This T cell receptor (beta chain) is from a study of T cell repertoires in cytomegalovirus infection. Whole-study results and caveats: Pooled public TCR beta family frequency picked out CMV carriers with the relevant HLA.

In TCRdb, the reads were re-called with MiXCR into one record per CDR3 protein. The sample lists a few hundred thousand distinct CDR3 sequences, just under 40% occurring once. Regarding this clonotype: Its target is not known.

Germline loops: CDR1 MNHNY, CDR2 SVGAGI (reference sequence). The CDR3 contains 12 residues. With 8 bases clipped from V and 2 bases from J, the junction kept 2 bases outside the gene matches. This chain joins TRBV6-6 and TRBJ2-5; 7 nucleotides align to TRBD2. The sequence was obtained from a human donor in good health (CMV status not recorded). Some clones in this sample may be carry-over from other donors' samples. Specimen: cultured PBMCs, collected from culture after CMV antigen stimulation. CDR3 DNA: TGTGCCAGCGGGGGGGTTCAAGAGACCCAGTACTTC. The encoded protein is CASGGVQETQYF.